The clone carrying this TCR beta chain was recorded at least ten times. TCRdb used MiXCR to reprocess the RT-PCR reads, holding one entry per CDR3 protein. The table records roughly 500,000 distinct CDR3 sequences, more than 15% of them present only once. The data were taken from a study of response to subunit inactivated influenza vaccine. The CDR3 has 13 residues. Trimming took 6 bases from V and 7 from J; bases not matched to a gene: 7. This chain connects TRBV12-3 or TRBV12-4 to TRBJ1-2; 8 bases agree with TRBD1. This TCR derives from a man between 50 and 75 years old who received an inactivated influenza vaccine. The starting material was CD4+ T cells sorted from PBMCs, obtained less than 30 months after vaccination. The CDR3 sequence is CASSLDRVIGYTF. The CDR3 DNA reads as TGTGCCAGCAGCCTGGACAGGGTTATTGGCTACACCTTC.